Presented here are 15 T cell receptor beta chains from one specimen sequenced in a study of post-analysis software for immune sequencing data. Overall study findings and caveats: About 5 TRBV segments occurring more often in patients than controls included TRBV5-6, TRBV5-1 and TRBV20-1.

Researchers reported that TCR beta cDNA libraries carried unique molecular identifiers. TCRdb passed the PCR reads through MiXCR, listing each CDR3 protein once. Of roughly 600,000 distinct CDR3 sequences in the sample, 40% to 50% were seen once. These receptors lack a known antigen. The sample taken for sequencing was blood. The receptors stem from a girl aged 10-17 years with multiple sclerosis.

V gene TRBV4-1 combines with J gene TRBJ2-1; weak D call: TRBD2 (6 bases). The V gene's germline CDR1 is MGHRA and CDR2 YSYEKL. V was trimmed by 0 bases and J by 3 bases, leaving 15 bases between them. This CDR3 spans 17 amino acids. CDR3 bases: TGCGCCAGCAGCCAAGATCTTGGAGGGTCGGGCTACAATGAGCAGTTCTTC. It yields the protein CASSQDLGGSGYNEQFF.

This chain joins TRBV9 and TRBJ2-7; the D call may be TRBD1 or TRBD2 (6 bases each). Germline CDR1 SGDLS, CDR2 YYNGEE. This CDR3 region has 14 residues. V shed 0 bases and J shed 4 bases, with 11 bases lying between them. For the CDR3, the DNA is TGTGCCAGCAGCGTAGAAGGGGGAGGTTACGAGCAGTACTTC. Its protein product is CASSVEGGGYEQYF. Complete variable domain (other parts from reference TRBV9 and TRBJ2-7): DSGVTQTPKHLITATGQRVTLRCSPRSGDLSVYWYQQSLDQGLQFLIQYYNGEERAKGNILERFSAQQFPDLHSELNLSSLELGDSALYFCASSVEGGGYEQYFGPGTRLTVT.

Comments on this clonotype: At one end the junction does not follow the germline gene, possibly because of a read error. This chain uses TRBV12-3 or TRBV12-4 with TRBJ2-3, with 12 bases lining up with TRBD1. The CDR3 is made up of 16 amino acids. CDR3 residues: CASSPTGQGAGDAQYF. The DNA of the CDR3 is TGTGCCAGCAGTCCAACGGGACAGGGGGCGGGAGATGCGCAGTATTTT.

V gene TRBV24-1 combines with J gene TRBJ2-7, with 8 bases aligning to TRBD2. The CDR3 loop spans 16 amino acids. The J segment lost 3 bases and the V segment lost 3 bases, leaving 9 bases of the junction unmatched. Looked up from germline, CDR1 is KGHDR and CDR2 is SFDVKD. CDR3 DNA: TGTGCCACCAGTGATCCAACGGCGGGGGGCCACTACGAGCAGTACTTC. It yields the protein CATSDPTAGGHYEQYF.

V usage is TRBV7-9 and J usage is TRBJ2-7; 8 nucleotides match TRBD1. Germline values: CDR1 SEHNR, CDR2 FQNEAQ (reference sequence). The V and J ends lost 5 bases and 5 bases, in that order; junction bases with no gene match: 11. CDR3 size: 15 residues. This CDR3 is CASSLRRTGKDEQYF. DNA of the CDR3: TGTGCCAGCAGCCTCCGACGGACAGGGAAAGACGAGCAGTACTTC.

V is TRBV6-2 or TRBV6-3 and J is TRBJ1-6; D unclear. The CDR3 is made up of 12 amino acids. Deletions cut 6 bases from V and 9 bases from J, with 9 bases between. The germline CDR1 and CDR2 sequences are MNHEY and SVGEGT. Here the CDR3 DNA reads TGTGCCAGCAGCCGACTTGGTTCACCCCTCCACTTT. Translated, it gives CASSRLGSPLHF.

This clonotype was seen just once. The chain joins TRBV15 to TRBJ2-5; 9 nucleotides align to TRBD2. V was pared by 9 bases and J by 2 bases, with 7 bases of the junction left unmatched. CDR1 and CDR2 from the germline V gene are LNHNV and YYDKDF (reference sequence). This CDR3 comprises 14 residues. The CDR3 spells CATRLSGGQETQYF. Written as DNA, the CDR3 is TGTGCCACAAGATTGAGCGGGGGGCAAGAGACCCAGTACTTC.

The chain couples TRBV20-1 to TRBJ2-1; 7 bases fit TRBD2. Germline V gives CDR1 DFQATT, CDR2 SNEGSKA (reference sequence). The junction had 13 bases not matched to a gene; V was cut back by 5 bases and J by 9 bases. This CDR3 is 14 amino acids long. This CDR3 reads CSAYTEGGPSEQFF. The CDR3 DNA follows: TGCAGTGCTTACACTGAGGGAGGGCCAAGTGAGCAGTTCTTC.

The gene calls are TRBV5-1 and TRBJ2-3; unclear D gene. Germline lookup yields CDR1 SGHRS and CDR2 YFSETQ. CDR3 length: 12 amino acids. The V end lost 0 bases, the J end lost 8 bases, and 7 bases lay between the germline ends. Written as DNA, the CDR3 is TGCGCCAGCAGCTTGGAGATTAGTACGCAGTATTTT. Translated, it gives CASSLEISTQYF.

J is TRBJ2-7 and V is TRBV20-1; possibly TRBD2 for D (6 bases). The J call may be wrong; the DNA end is better matched by TRBJ2-5. This CDR3 is 14 amino acids long. Germline CDR1 is DFQATT and CDR2 is SNEGSKA (reference sequence). The CDR3 here is CSASKRGTEETQYF. In DNA form, the CDR3 reads TGCAGTGCTAGTAAACGGGGGACGGAGGAGACCCAGTACTTC.

A few counts support this clonotype. The V gene is TRBV27, the J gene TRBJ2-1, with TRBD2 matching over 11 bases. CDR3 length equals 15 residues. The V and J ends lost 5 bases and 6 bases, in that order; junction bases with no gene match: 6. In germline, CDR1 is MNHEY, CDR2 SMNVEV (reference sequence). DNA of the CDR3: TGTGCCAGCAGTGGGCGACTAGCGGGGTTCAATGAGCAGTTCTTC. Its protein is CASSGRLAGFNEQFF.

The chain's CDR3 is CAISGGNGGYTF. DNA of the CDR3: TGTGCCATCAGTGGAGGTAATGGCGGCTACACCTTC. The chain links TRBV10-3 to TRBJ1-2, with D unclear. Trimming took 4 bases from V and 8 from J, leaving 11 bases between them. This CDR3 is 12 amino acids long. Germline loops: CDR1 ENHRY, CDR2 SYGVKD.

This clonotype was recorded only once. This chain joins TRBV5-5 and TRBJ1-1; the D gene is possibly TRBD1 (5 bases). V shed 7 bases and J shed 0 bases, with 16 bases lying between them. CDR1 is SGHKS, CDR2 YYEKEE, per germline (reference sequence). CDR3 length: 15 amino acids. The CDR3 coding sequence is TGTGCCAGCTATGGTCGAGGAGGGGTGAACACTGAAGCTTTCTTT. As protein: CASYGRGGVNTEAFF.

The chain uses TRBV3-1 and TRBJ1-2; D uncertain. The CDR3 loop spans 14 amino acids. Germline loops: CDR1 LGHDT, CDR2 YNNKEL (reference sequence). The ends were cut back, 7 bases at V and 0 bases at J, with 12 bases in the middle. CDR3 coding DNA: TGTGCCAGCACCCTGGTTCCCTCTAACTATGGCTACACCTTC. Protein product: CASTLVPSNYGYTF. The full variable domain, rest sourced from reference TRBV3-1 and TRBJ1-2, is DTAVSQTPKYLVTQMGNDKSIKCEQNLGHDTMYWYKQDSKKFLKIMFSYNNKELIINETVPNRFSPKSPDKAHLNLHINSLELGDSAVYFCASTLVPSNYGYTFGSGTRLTVV.

V and J are TRBV7-8 and TRBJ1-1; D unresolved. The germline CDR1 and CDR2 sequences are SGHVS and FQNEAQ. Between the trimmed V and J ends, which lost 5 bases and 2 bases, there was a span of 21 bases. The CDR3 is made up of 17 amino acids. CDR3 bases: TGTGCCAGCAGCCCACGGGAACCCGGCGGGTCTAACACTGAAGCTTTCTTT. Translating it yields CASSPREPGGSNTEAFF.